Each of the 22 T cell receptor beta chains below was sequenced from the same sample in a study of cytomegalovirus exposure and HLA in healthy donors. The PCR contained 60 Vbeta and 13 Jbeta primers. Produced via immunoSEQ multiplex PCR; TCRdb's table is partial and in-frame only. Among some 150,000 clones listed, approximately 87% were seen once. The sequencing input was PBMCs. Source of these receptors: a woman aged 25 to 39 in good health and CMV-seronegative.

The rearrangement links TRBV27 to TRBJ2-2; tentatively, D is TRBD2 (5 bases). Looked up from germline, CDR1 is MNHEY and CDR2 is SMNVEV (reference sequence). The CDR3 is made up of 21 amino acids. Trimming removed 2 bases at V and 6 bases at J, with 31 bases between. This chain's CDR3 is CASSLSYGVGYYRFGSGELFF. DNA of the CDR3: TGTGCCAGCAGTTTAAGCTACGGGGTTGGTTACTACCGGTTCGGTTCCGGGGAGCTGTTTTTT.

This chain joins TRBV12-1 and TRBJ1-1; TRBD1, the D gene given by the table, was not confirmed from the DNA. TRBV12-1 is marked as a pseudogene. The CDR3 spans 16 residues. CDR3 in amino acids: CASSLGPGQMNTEAFF. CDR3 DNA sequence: TGTGCCAGCAGCTTGGGCCCGGGACAGATGAACACTGAAGCTTTCTTT.

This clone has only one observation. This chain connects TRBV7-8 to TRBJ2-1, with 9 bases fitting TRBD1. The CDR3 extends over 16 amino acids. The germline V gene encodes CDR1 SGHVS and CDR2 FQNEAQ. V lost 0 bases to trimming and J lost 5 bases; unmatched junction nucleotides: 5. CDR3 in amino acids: CASSLARTGAHNEQFF. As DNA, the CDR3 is TGTGCCAGCAGCTTAGCGCGGACAGGGGCCCACAATGAGCAGTTCTTC.

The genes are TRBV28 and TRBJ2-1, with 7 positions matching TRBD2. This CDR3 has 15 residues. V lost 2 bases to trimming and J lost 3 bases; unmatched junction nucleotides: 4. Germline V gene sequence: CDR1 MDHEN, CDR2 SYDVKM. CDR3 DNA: TGTGCCAGCAGTTTAGCGGGGGTGAGCTACAATGAGCAGTTCTTC. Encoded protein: CASSLAGVSYNEQFF.

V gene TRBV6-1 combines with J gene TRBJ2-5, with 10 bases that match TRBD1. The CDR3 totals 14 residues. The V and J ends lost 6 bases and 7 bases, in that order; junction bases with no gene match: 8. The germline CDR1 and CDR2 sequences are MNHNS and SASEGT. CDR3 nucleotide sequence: TGTGCCAGCAGGGCGGACAGGGGGTGGGGGACCCAGTACTTC. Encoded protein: CASRADRGWGTQYF.

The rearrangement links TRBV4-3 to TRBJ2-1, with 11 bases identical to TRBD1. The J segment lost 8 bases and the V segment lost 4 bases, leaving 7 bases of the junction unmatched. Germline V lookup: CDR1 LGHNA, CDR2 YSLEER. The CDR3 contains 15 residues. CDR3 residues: CASSPRTGGVDEQFF. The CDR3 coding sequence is TGCGCCAGCAGCCCCAGGACAGGGGGCGTCGATGAGCAGTTCTTC.

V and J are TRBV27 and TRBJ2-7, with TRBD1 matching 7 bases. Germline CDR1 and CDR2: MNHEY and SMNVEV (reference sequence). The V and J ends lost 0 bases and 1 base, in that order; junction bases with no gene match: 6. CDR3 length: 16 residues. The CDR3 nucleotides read TGTGCCAGCAGTTTATCAGGGGGCCTCTTTTCCTACGAGCAGTACTTC. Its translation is CASSLSGGLFSYEQYF.

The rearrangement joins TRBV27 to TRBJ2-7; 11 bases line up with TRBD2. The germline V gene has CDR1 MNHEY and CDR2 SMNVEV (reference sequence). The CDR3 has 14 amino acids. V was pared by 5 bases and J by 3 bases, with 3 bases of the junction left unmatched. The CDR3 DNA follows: TGTGCCAGCAGTATAGCGGGGGGGCACTACGAGCAGTACTTC. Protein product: CASSIAGGHYEQYF.

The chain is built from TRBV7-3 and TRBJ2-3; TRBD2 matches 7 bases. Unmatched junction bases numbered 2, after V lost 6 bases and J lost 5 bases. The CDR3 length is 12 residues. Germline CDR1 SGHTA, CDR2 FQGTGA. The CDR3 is CASRLAGDTQYF. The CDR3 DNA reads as TGTGCCAGCAGGTTAGCGGGAGATACGCAGTATTTT. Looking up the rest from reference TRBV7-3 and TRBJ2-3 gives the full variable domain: GAGVSQTPSNKVTEKGKYVELRCDPISGHTALYWYRQSLGQGPEFLIYFQGTGAADDSGLPNDRFFAVRPEGSVSTLKIQRTERGDSAVYLCASRLAGDTQYFGPGTRLTVL.

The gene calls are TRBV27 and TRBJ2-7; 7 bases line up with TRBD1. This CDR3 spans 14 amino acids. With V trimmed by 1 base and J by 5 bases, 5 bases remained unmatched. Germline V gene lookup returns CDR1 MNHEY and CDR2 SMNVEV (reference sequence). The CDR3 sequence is CASSLYRGSDEQYF. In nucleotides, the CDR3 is TGTGCCAGCAGTTTATACAGGGGAAGTGACGAGCAGTACTTC.

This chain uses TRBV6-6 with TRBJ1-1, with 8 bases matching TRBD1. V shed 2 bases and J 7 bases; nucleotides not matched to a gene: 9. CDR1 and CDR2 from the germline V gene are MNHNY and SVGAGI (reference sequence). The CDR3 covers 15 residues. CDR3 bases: TGTGCCAGCAGTTACGTCGGGACAGGTACGGGTGAAGCTTTCTTT. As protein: CASSYVGTGTGEAFF.

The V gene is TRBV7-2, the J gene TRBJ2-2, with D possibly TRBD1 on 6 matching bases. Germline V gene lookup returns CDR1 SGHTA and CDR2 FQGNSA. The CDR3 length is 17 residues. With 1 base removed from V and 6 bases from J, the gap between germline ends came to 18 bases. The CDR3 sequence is CASSLVGTGRLAGELFF. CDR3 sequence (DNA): TGTGCCAGCAGCTTAGTAGGAACAGGGCGCTTAGCCGGGGAGCTGTTTTTT.

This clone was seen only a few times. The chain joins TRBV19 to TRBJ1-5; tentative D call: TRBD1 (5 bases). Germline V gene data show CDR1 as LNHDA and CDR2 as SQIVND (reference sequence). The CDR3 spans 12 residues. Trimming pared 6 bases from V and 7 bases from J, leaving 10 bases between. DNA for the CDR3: TGTGCCAGTAGATGGGGGGACCAGCCCCAGCATTTT. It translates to CASRWGDQPQHF. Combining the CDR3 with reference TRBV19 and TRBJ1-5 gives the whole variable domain DGGITQSPKYLFRKEGQNVTLSCEQNLNHDAMYWYRQDPGQGLRLIYYSQIVNDFQKGDIAEGYSVSREKKESFPLTVTSAQKNPTAFYLCASRWGDQPQHFGDGTRLSIL.

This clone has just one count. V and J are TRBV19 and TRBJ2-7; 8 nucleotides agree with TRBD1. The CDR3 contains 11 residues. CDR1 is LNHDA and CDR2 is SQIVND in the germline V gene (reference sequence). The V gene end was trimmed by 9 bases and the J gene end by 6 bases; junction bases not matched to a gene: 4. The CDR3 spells CASLTGVEQYF. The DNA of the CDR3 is TGTGCCAGCCTGACAGGGGTCGAGCAGTACTTC.

In nucleotides, the CDR3 is TGTGCCAGCAGCTTGCTGAAGTTCGGAGACCCTAACTATGGCTACACCTTC. Its translation is CASSLLKFGDPNYGYTF. The rearrangement links TRBV5-6 to TRBJ1-2, with D hard to call. This CDR3 contains 17 residues. The germline V gene encodes CDR1 SGHDT and CDR2 YYEEEE. The germline V and J ends were trimmed by 1 base and 0 bases, with 16 bases remaining between them.

The CDR3 nucleotides are TGTGCCAGCAGTTTATCTGGCAGGGTGGGGCACAATGAGCAGTTCTTC. It is translated as CASSLSGRVGHNEQFF. The chain has TRBV27 and TRBJ2-1; D perhaps matches TRBD1 (5 bases). Germline lookup yields CDR1 MNHEY and CDR2 SMNVEV (reference sequence). Deletions cut 0 bases from V and 5 bases from J, with 14 bases between. CDR3 length: 16 amino acids.

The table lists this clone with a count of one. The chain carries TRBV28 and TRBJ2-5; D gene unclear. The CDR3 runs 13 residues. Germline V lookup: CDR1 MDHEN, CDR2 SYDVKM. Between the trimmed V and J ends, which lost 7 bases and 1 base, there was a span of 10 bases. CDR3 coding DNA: TGTGCCAGCATGGCCAGGCTCCAAGAGACCCAGTACTTC. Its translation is CASMARLQETQYF.

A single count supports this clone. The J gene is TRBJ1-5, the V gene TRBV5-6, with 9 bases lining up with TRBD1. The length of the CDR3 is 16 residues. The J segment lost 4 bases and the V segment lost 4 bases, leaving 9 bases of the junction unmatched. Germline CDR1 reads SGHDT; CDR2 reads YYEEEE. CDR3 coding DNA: TGTGCCAGCAGCCTCCGGGACAGGGCAATAAATCAGCCCCAGCATTTT. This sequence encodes CASSLRDRAINQPQHF.

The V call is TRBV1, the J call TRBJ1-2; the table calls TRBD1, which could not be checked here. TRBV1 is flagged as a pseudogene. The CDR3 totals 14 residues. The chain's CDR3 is CTSRTNRGSYGYTF. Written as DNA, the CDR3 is TGCACCAGCAGGACAAACAGGGGAAGCTATGGCTACACCTTC.

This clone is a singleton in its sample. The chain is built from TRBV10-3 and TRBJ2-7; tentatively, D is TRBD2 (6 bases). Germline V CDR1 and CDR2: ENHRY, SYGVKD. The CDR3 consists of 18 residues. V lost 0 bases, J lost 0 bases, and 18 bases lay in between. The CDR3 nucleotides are TGTGCCATCAGTGAGTCGCCGGGGGTGGCTCATACCTCCTACGAGCAGTACTTC. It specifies CAISESPGVAHTSYEQYF.

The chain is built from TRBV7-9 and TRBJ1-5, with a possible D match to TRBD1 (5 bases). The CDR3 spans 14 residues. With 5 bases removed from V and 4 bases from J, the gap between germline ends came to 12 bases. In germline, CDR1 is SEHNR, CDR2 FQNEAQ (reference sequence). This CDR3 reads CASSHGHPNQPQHF. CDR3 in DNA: TGTGCCAGCAGCCACGGACACCCAAATCAGCCCCAGCATTTT.

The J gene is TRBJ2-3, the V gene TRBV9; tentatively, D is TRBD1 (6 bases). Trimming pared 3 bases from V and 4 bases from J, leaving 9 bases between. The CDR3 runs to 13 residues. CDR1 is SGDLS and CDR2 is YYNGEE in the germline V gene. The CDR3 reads CASSGGGADTQYF. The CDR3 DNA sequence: TGTGCCAGCAGCGGAGGGGGAGCAGATACGCAGTATTTT.